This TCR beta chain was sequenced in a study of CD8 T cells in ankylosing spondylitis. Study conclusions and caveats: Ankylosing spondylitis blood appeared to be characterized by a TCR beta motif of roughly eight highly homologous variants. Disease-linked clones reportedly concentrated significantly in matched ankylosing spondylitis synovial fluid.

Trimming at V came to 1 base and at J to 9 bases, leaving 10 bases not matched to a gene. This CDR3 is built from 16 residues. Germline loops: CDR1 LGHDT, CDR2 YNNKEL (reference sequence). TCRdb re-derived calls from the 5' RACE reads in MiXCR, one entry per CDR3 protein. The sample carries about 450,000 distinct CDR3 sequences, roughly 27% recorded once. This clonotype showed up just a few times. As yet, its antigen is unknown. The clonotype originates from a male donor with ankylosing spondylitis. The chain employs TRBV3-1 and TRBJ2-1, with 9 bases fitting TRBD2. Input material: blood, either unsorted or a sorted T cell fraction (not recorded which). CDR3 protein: CASSQVRGSGRGEQFF. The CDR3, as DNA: TGTGCCAGCAGCCAAGTCCGTGGTAGCGGGAGAGGTGAGCAGTTCTTC.